Following are 7 T cell receptor beta chains from one sample sequenced in a study of cytomegalovirus exposure and HLA in healthy donors. Primers included in the PCR were 60 Vbeta and 13 Jbeta primers. TCRdb keeps only in-frame clones here, not all; method: immunoSEQ multiplex PCR. The sample has 150,000 to 200,000 clones, 79% seen once; the top ten hold 4.4%. Sequencing was performed on PBMCs. These receptors were obtained from a woman in her twenties or thirties in good health and CMV-seropositive.

The chain has TRBV7-2 and TRBJ1-1; no clear D. The CDR3 runs to 14 residues. Trimming removed 5 bases from V and 1 base from J, with 11 bases in between. Germline values: CDR1 SGHTA, CDR2 FQGNSA. CDR3 in amino acids: CASSPLRGNTEAFF. CDR3 bases: TGTGCCAGCAGCCCCCTGAGAGGGAACACTGAAGCTTTCTTT.

This chain joins TRBV7-2 and TRBJ2-7; tentatively, D is TRBD1 (5 bases). Trimming pared 2 bases from V and 2 bases from J, leaving 7 bases between. The germline gives CDR1 SGHTA, CDR2 FQGNSA. This CDR3 has 13 residues. The CDR3 spells CASSLPGTYEQYF. The DNA for the CDR3 is TGTGCCAGCAGCTTACCAGGGACCTACGAGCAGTACTTC.

The V and J genes are TRBV5-1 and TRBJ2-7, with TRBD1 matching over 7 bases. The CDR3 length is 13 residues. Per the germline V gene, CDR1 is SGHRS and CDR2 is YFSETQ. V lost 4 bases and J lost 0; bases outside the gene matches: 1. CDR3 bases: TGCGCCAGCAGCGGGGACAGCTCCTACGAGCAGTACTTC. This encodes CASSGDSSYEQYF.

The V call is TRBV2, the J call TRBJ2-4; 7 bases are a match to TRBD1. V lost 4 bases to trimming and J lost 11 bases; unmatched junction nucleotides: 8. CDR1 and CDR2 from the germline V gene are SNHLY and FYNNEI. The CDR3 totals 13 residues. For the CDR3, the DNA is TGTGCCAGCAGTGCCGGGACAGCGATTCTTCAGTACTTC. Protein product: CASSAGTAILQYF.

This chain connects TRBV19 to TRBJ1-4; 7 positions match TRBD1. There are 14 residues in the CDR3. Per germline, CDR1 LNHDA and CDR2 SQIVND (reference sequence). Losses at the gene ends were 8 bases for V and 5 bases for J; bases not matched to a gene: 8. The CDR3 loop reads CASGRGQLNEKLFF. The CDR3 nucleotides are TGTGCCAGTGGACGGGGACAGTTGAATGAAAAACTGTTTTTT.

The V gene is TRBV5-1, the J gene TRBJ2-5; TRBD1 aligns across 7 bases. The CDR3 consists of 15 residues. Losses at the gene ends were 3 bases for V and 4 bases for J; bases not matched to a gene: 9. Looked up from germline, CDR1 is SGHRS and CDR2 is YFSETQ. CDR3 nucleotide sequence: TGCGCCAGCAGCTCGGGACAGAATTATGGAGAGACCCAGTACTTC. It yields the protein CASSSGQNYGETQYF.

V and J are TRBV7-6 and TRBJ2-5; TRBD1 agrees at 12 bases. This CDR3 has 15 amino acids. Germline V lookup: CDR1 SGHVS, CDR2 FNYEAQ. The junction had 7 bases not matched to a gene; V was cut back by 6 bases and J by 5 bases. This chain's CDR3 is CASRSPGQGAETQYF. CDR3 in DNA: TGTGCCAGCAGAAGTCCGGGACAGGGGGCGGAGACCCAGTACTTC. Full variable domain (missing parts from reference TRBV7-6 and TRBJ2-5): GAGVSQSPRYKVTKRGQDVALRCDPISGHVSLYWYRQALGQGPEFLTYFNYEAQQDKSGLPNDRFSAERPEGSISTLTIQRTEQRDSAMYRCASRSPGQGAETQYFGPGTRLLVL.